Listed below are T cell receptor beta chains from one sample, sequenced in a study of T cell repertoires in cytomegalovirus infection. These receptors lack a known antigen. TCRdb re-called the reads with MiXCR, one entry per CDR3 protein. The data hold some 940,000 distinct CDR3 sequences, with roughly a third observed a single time. The source material was cultured CD8+ T cells from PBMCs, sampled from culture after CMV antigen stimulation. These receptors were taken from a human donor in good health (CMV status not recorded). Some clones in this sample may be carry-over from other donors' samples. Each CDR3 is given with its conserved first and last residue. The D gene is left open where the match is weak. Where a row states a size, it is once, few, many or the class of an expanded clone; other rows omit it.

j_call,clone_size,v_call,d_call,cdr3_aa,cdr3_nt
TRBJ1-4,many,TRBV7-2,NA,CASSRRQAATNEKLFF,TGTGCCAGCAGCCGCAGACAGGCCGCAACTAATGAAAAACTGTTTTTT
TRBJ1-4,NA,TRBV15,TRBD1,CATSRVDRGEKLFF,TGTGCCACCAGCAGAGTAGACAGGGGCGAAAAACTGTTTTTT
TRBJ2-1,NA,TRBV9,TRBD2,CASSDSGSLYNEQFF,TGTGCCAGCAGCGATAGCGGGTCACTCTACAATGAGCAGTTCTTC
TRBJ2-1,NA,TRBV20-1,NA,CSAYRGPYNEQFF,TGCAGTGCTTACCGGGGGCCGTACAATGAGCAGTTCTTC
TRBJ1-2,NA,TRBV19,NA,CVSRPDKQQGYTF,TGTGTCAGCCGACCCGACAAACAGCAGGGCTACACCTTC
TRBJ2-1,NA,TRBV6-5,NA,CASRPGVQPYNEQFF,TGTGCCAGCAGACCAGGGGTTCAGCCCTACAATGAGCAGTTCTTC
TRBJ2-2,few,TRBV6-1,NA,CASSDLGNTGELFF,TGTGCCAGCAGTGATCTGGGGAACACCGGGGAGCTGTTTTTT
TRBJ2-1,many,TRBV11-1,NA,CASSPAPTWPYNEQFF,TGTGCCAGCAGCCCGGCCCCGACATGGCCCTACAATGAGCAGTTCTTC
TRBJ1-1,NA,TRBV27,NA,CASSLNSRNTEAFF,TGTGCCAGCAGTTTAAACAGTCGGAACACTGAAGCTTTCTTT
TRBJ2-7,NA,TRBV27,NA,CVSSPGVDGYEQYF,TGTGTCAGCAGCCCCGGTGTGGACGGCTACGAGCAGTACTTC
TRBJ2-7,NA,TRBV7-9,TRBD1,CASSHPGTENYEQYF,TGTGCCAGCAGCCACCCCGGGACAGAAAACTACGAGCAGTACTTC
TRBJ1-2,few,TRBV12-3/TRBV12-4,NA,CASSLSEANYGYTF,TGTGCCAGCAGTTTATCAGAAGCTAACTATGGCTACACCTTC
TRBJ2-5,NA,TRBV6-5,NA,CASSYSIAGSAKTQYF,TGTGCCAGCAGTTACTCGATTGCAGGGAGTGCGAAGACCCAGTACTTC
TRBJ2-5,few,TRBV7-9,NA,CASRGSSQETQYF,TGTGCCAGCAGGGGGAGCTCCCAAGAGACCCAGTACTTC
TRBJ2-7,NA,TRBV7-9,TRBD2,CASSSLAGAPRFYEQYF,TGTGCCAGCAGCTCGCTAGCGGGGGCACCCAGATTTTACGAGCAGTACTTC
TRBJ2-3,few,TRBV24-1,NA,CATSEVDYKLTDTQYF,TGTGCCACCAGTGAGGTTGACTACAAACTCACAGATACGCAGTATTTT
TRBJ1-4,NA,TRBV12-3/TRBV12-4,NA,CASSFRPPELFF,TGTGCCAGCAGTTTCCGGCCTCCTGAGCTGTTTTTT
TRBJ1-2,few,TRBV13,NA,CASSLGAGANYGYTF,TGTGCCAGCAGCTTAGGCGCGGGGGCTAACTATGGCTACACCTTC